This T cell receptor (beta chain) originates from a study of T cells in Graves' hyperthyroidism and ophthalmopathy. Study-level background: Peripheral blood was obtained at initial diagnosis, preceding any treatment.

Germline lookup yields CDR1 DFQATT and CDR2 SNEGSKA (reference sequence). V shed 4 bases and J shed 1 base, with 11 bases lying between them. This CDR3 spans 14 amino acids. From RNA transcripts, TCR beta CDR3 regions were amplified. The TCR CDR3 first-round RT-PCR relied on the HTBI primer set. TCRdb itself ran the multiplex PCR reads through MiXCR, one entry per CDR3 protein. This sample has about 500,000 distinct CDR3 sequences; about a sixth occur once, and the top ten carry 18%. Material for sequencing was blood. The rearrangement uses TRBV20-1 and TRBJ1-5, with a possible D match to TRBD1 (5 bases). This TCR came from a woman between 18 and 30 years old with Graves' hyperthyroidism. The CDR3: CSAKQAGSNQPQHF. CDR3 sequence (DNA): TGCAGTGCTAAACAGGCCGGGAGCAATCAGCCCCAGCATTTT.